The TCR beta chain described here comes from a study of cytomegalovirus exposure and HLA in healthy donors (dated by TCRdb to the late 2010s). For the study in its entirety: According to an earlier analysis of 450 to 650 of the donors, some 170 million T cells yielded 100 million or so unique TCR beta sequences and about 300 Gb of sequence data. Roughly 300 gigabases of sequencing data and 70 million to 100 million unique TCR sequences made up an early release that covered 500 to 650 HLA-typed donors. Of the 398 genotyped donors, about 80% fell in the genetic ancestry cluster associated with self-reported Caucasian donors. The study aimed to test whether cataloging public T cell receptors could reveal signatures of past pathogen exposure. The T cell repertoires of roughly 660 subjects were profiled by immunosequencing and related to cytomegalovirus serostatus. A separate validation cohort of 100 to 150 different subjects was used in addition to the roughly 670-subject first cohort. To predict cytomegalovirus infection status, the study brought together high-throughput TCR immunosequencing, statistical association of individual TCRs with disease status, and machine learning. To study patterns of TCR occurrence, a later analysis re-analyzed previously published TCR beta repertoires from around 670 donors and added high-resolution HLA genotyping. In the later analysis, no new phenotypic data were used to find candidate immune exposures; instead, reliance was placed on TCR beta sequences and their occurrence across donors. To decide whether each TCR beta V gene segment behaved as functional or pseudogenic, an earlier analysis of some 540 of the donors relied on high-throughput TCR beta sequencing. Alongside the repertoire data, information on donor age, sex, ethnicity and CMV serostatus was compiled. In a later genetic analysis, genome-wide SNP genotypes for about 60% of the 666 donors were used, and that subset was treated as a discovery cohort. Every discovery cohort repertoire had been produced on one sequencing platform. HLA typing covered class I and class II loci at four-digit resolution. Typing coverage differed by locus: A, B, C, DRB1 and DQB1 were typed in about 629-630 donors, DQA1 in about 560, DPA1 in approximately 600, and DPB1 in 472. Several DR-DQ haplotypes were treated as single units for association and clustering because of strong linkage in the cohort. On average, about 240,000 unique TCR beta nucleotide sequences were sequenced per donor among about 400 genotyped donors of the cohort, with around 19% of those sequences being non-productive. Broad study findings and their caveats: In this cohort, only TCR beta chains were sequenced, and detectable features were limited by the absence of alpha or paired-chain data. An earlier analysis of approximately 600 of the donors showed that most TCR beta V segments appeared in productive rearrangements either about 90% or about 30% of the time, which broadly matched IMGT annotations. When HLA alleles, especially DR and DQ, strongly co-occurred, attributing TCR associations to individual alleles was difficult. In vitro tests confirmed that three of the cytomegalovirus-associated TCR beta chains recognize cytomegalovirus antigens. According to the authors, the approach could potentially be generalized to other disease states and immunological phenotypes. Across donors, most TCR sequences were observed very rarely, whereas some public TCRs were present in many individuals. For the cohort, immune exposure information was limited to CMV serostatus. A later analysis found that HLA-associated TCR beta chains were more clonally expanded and had lower generation probabilities than equally common non-associated chains. Because HLA typing was unavailable for some donors at each locus, only the typed subset was used in association tests. Because the 87-base-pair reads could not distinguish some IMGT-functional V segments, including TRBV6-2 and TRBV6-3, those segments were excluded. A further reported finding was that TCR beta sequences accurately predicted the HLA-A and HLA-B alleles for most subjects in the first cohort. The study gave a list of under 200 TCR beta chains associated with cytomegalovirus. Correlated functional status among segregating V segments might reflect linkage disequilibrium, but an unknown experimental factor could not be ruled out. Sequencing depth was assumed to be roughly uniform across donors in the presence/absence analyses, though that assumption may not hold. According to a later genetic analysis, donors in an Asian-associated ancestry cluster had fewer N-insertions in productive TCRs than the approximately 630-donor mean. In a later analysis, most CMV-associated TCR beta chains were found to appear HLA-restricted, with HLA associations seemingly driven largely by CMV exposure. A cluster of highly shared sequence variants was judged likely to represent a technical artifact of the sequencing pipeline. Several of the top co-occurrence clusters appeared to be linked to parvovirus B19, influenza, CMV and Epstein-Barr virus, according to a later analysis. The classifier was reported to diagnose cytomegalovirus status with high specificity and sensitivity in both the original cohort and the validation cohort. In a later analysis, TCR association rates were found to vary across HLA loci, with the most associated TCRs seen for DRB1 alleles and the fewest for HLA-C alleles. The earlier analysis of 450 to 700 of the donors excluded roughly 16 rarely observed V segments, including chromosome 9 orphons, because counts were too low. In a later genetic analysis, a missense DCLRE1C variant was associated with V-gene and J-gene trimming of TCR beta chains, and the association was replicated in an independent cohort. Specific HLA alleles were associated with about 17,000 TCR beta sequences at a false discovery rate of 0.05 in a later analysis.

The cohort consisted of 666 healthy bone marrow donors. All cohort members were sampled while nominally healthy, although unrecorded immune exposures were likely present. The donor was CMV seropositive and belonged to the group of more than 250 seropositive cohort members. Every donor gave a peripheral blood sample, and the peripheral blood mononuclear cells from that sample were used for TCR beta sequencing. Genomic DNA extraction from the blood cell samples was performed with the Qiagen DNeasy Blood Extraction Kit. The method behind the library was the immunoSEQ multiplex PCR assay. A mixture of 60 forward primers for TCR Vbeta segments and 13 reverse primers for TCR Jbeta segments was used in the multiplex PCR. The CDR3 region of rearranged TCR beta genes was amplified from genomic DNA with a multiplex PCR assay. Amplified TCR beta libraries were sequenced as 87-base-pair reads on the Illumina HiSeq System. Per the original workflow: A later analysis tallied 75 million to 85 million unique TCR beta chains across the 700 or so repertoires, and approximately 9.9 million of those chains were shared by two or more donors. Raw reads were error-corrected and collapsed into unique sequences by a nearest-neighbor algorithm in which closely related sequences were merged to remove PCR and sequencing errors. CDR3 sequences were aligned to IMGT reference sequences to assign V, D and J gene segments. For a sequence to be retained, at least a six-nucleotide match to both a V gene segment and a J gene segment was required. Rearrangements were called productive when the CDR3 lacked stop codons and stayed in frame with V and J; all others were non-productive. CDR3 was defined by IMGT convention, running from the second conserved V-encoded cysteine to the conserved J-encoded phenylalanine. In an earlier analysis of just under 600 of the donors, sequences lacking an unambiguous match to a single V gene segment were excluded. An earlier analysis of fewer than 650 of the donors classified V segments as functional when productive rearrangements were above 56.7% and as segregating when the standard deviation between donors was above 5%. A statistical classification framework was developed to diagnose cytomegalovirus status using the catalog of TCR beta chain sequences. A later analysis assigned V and J genes by comparing TCR nucleotide sequences with IMGT/GENE-DB human TR gene sequences. In a later analysis, CDR3 sequences and most-parsimonious VDJ recombination scenarios were assigned using the TCRdist pipeline. In a later analysis, every TCR beta chain was defined by the combination of its CDR3 amino acid sequence and its V-gene family, and reads without a unique V-gene family were dropped. In a later analysis, 550 to 650 highly shared, low-generation-probability nucleotide sequences were removed to address suspected cross-contamination and a sequencing artifact. For each public chain, a later analysis derived a clonal expansion index from normalized ranks of inferred template counts within each repertoire. In a later analysis, generation probabilities were computed using a VDJ recombination model fitted to out-of-frame rearrangements, and the results were checked against IGoR. In a later analysis, hypergeometric tests were used to score TCR-TCR, TCR-HLA and TCR-CMV co-occurrence, with a repertoire-size bias correction applied to TCR pairs. In a later analysis, false discovery rates were estimated by permuting HLA or CMV assignments 20 times. A later analysis grouped co-occurring TCRs with DBSCAN, adding TCRdist sequence similarity when clustering within HLA-allele-positive subsets. For co-occurrence clustering, repertoires with fewer than 30,000 or more than 120,000 public chains were excluded, along with four to six repertoires with anomalous nucleotide sharing. TCRdb holds this immuneACCESS table with in-frame rearrangements only. Some clones are missing; in checked studies, unresolved V genes explain under half, and the rest has no known cause. The V and J calls and clone size were taken over from that table, and D and trimming were inferred from the DNA. The table for this sample lists about 92,000 clones; around four fifths of them were counted only once. The ten largest clones take up around 7.3% of the sample.

The germline V gene supplies CDR1 SGHVS and CDR2 FQNEAQ. Germline trimming: 5 bases from V, 2 bases from J; junction bases outside gene matches: 9. Reading from cysteine to phenylalanine, the CDR3 counts 16 amino acids. Only the CDR3 DNA stays, 48 bases, in frame from base 1. This clone was seen a handful of times. The antigen it binds to is not known. It has no much larger one-base neighbor in the sample; base qualities were not kept. The V gene is TRBV7-8 and the J gene is TRBJ1-5; TRBD1 aligns with 7 central bases. The source of this sequence is a man between 45 and 60 years old in good health and CMV-seropositive. The sample taken for sequencing was PBMCs. The CDR3: CASSPLNTGGNQPQHF. The nucleotide sequence is given as TGTGCCAGCAGCCCCTTGAATACAGGGGGCAATCAGCCCCAGCATTTT. The entire variable domain, with the stretches around the CDR3 drawn from the reference TRBV7-8 and TRBJ1-5 proteins, is GAGVSQSPRYKVAKRGQDVALRCDPISGHVSLFWYQQALGQGPEFLTYFQNEAQLDKSGLPSDRFFAERPEGSVSTLKIQRTQQEDSAVYLCASSPLNTGGNQPQHFGDGTRLSIL.